The present entry profiles one T cell receptor beta chain with its context. Its antigen remains unidentified. In germline, CDR1 is SQVTM, CDR2 ANQGSEA. The CDR3 contains 10 residues. Trimming took off 7 bases at V and 2 bases at J, with 4 bases between the two ends. The sample originates from a study of PD-1 blockade in classical Hodgkin lymphoma. Study-level findings and limits: Exclusion was the outcome for patients who began nivolumab under 1 year after ASCT. By C4D1, CD4+ diversity increased significantly, especially in complete responders.

Clones were read by immunoSEQ multiplex PCR, and TCRdb kept only the in-frame ones, dropping some. The table shows roughly 50,000 clones, with about 89% occurring only once. The time point: cycle 4 day 1 (C4D1), after less than 7 weeks of nivolumab. Each of the patients experienced relapse following autologous stem cell transplantation, and their brentuximab vedotin exposure differed. Progressive disease, partial response or complete response was each patient's best response. The source was peripheral blood mononuclear cells (PBMCs), collected before the fourth cycle of nivolumab. The TCR originated in a human donor with classical Hodgkin lymphoma. This chain connects TRBV29-1 to TRBJ2-3; D gene uncertain. The chain's CDR3 is CSAATDTQYF. CDR3 coding DNA: TGCAGCGCCGCCACAGATACGCAGTATTTT.